Included here is one TCR beta chain sequence, with context. This sample was taken from a study of T cell responses to AZD1222 COVID-19 vaccine. V lost 7 bases to trimming and J lost 3 bases, with 31 bases between them. The germline V gene has CDR1 LNHDA and CDR2 SQIVND (reference sequence). The CDR3 spans 20 residues. Sequenced by immunoSEQ multiplex PCR; TCRdb stores in-frame clones only, minus some. The repertoire holds some 180,000 clones, with 85% to 95% as singletons. This chain links TRBV19 with TRBJ1-5; D remains ambiguous. The receptor was derived from an adult who received the MenACWY meningococcal vaccine as a control. The material sequenced was peripheral blood, taken 28 days after the second dose of the MenACWY control vaccine. The CDR3 region is CASKGRRLQGGLSSNQPQHF. CDR3 nucleotides: TGTGCCAGTAAAGGCCGACGATTGCAAGGTGGCCTTAGTTCCAATCAGCCCCAGCATTTT.